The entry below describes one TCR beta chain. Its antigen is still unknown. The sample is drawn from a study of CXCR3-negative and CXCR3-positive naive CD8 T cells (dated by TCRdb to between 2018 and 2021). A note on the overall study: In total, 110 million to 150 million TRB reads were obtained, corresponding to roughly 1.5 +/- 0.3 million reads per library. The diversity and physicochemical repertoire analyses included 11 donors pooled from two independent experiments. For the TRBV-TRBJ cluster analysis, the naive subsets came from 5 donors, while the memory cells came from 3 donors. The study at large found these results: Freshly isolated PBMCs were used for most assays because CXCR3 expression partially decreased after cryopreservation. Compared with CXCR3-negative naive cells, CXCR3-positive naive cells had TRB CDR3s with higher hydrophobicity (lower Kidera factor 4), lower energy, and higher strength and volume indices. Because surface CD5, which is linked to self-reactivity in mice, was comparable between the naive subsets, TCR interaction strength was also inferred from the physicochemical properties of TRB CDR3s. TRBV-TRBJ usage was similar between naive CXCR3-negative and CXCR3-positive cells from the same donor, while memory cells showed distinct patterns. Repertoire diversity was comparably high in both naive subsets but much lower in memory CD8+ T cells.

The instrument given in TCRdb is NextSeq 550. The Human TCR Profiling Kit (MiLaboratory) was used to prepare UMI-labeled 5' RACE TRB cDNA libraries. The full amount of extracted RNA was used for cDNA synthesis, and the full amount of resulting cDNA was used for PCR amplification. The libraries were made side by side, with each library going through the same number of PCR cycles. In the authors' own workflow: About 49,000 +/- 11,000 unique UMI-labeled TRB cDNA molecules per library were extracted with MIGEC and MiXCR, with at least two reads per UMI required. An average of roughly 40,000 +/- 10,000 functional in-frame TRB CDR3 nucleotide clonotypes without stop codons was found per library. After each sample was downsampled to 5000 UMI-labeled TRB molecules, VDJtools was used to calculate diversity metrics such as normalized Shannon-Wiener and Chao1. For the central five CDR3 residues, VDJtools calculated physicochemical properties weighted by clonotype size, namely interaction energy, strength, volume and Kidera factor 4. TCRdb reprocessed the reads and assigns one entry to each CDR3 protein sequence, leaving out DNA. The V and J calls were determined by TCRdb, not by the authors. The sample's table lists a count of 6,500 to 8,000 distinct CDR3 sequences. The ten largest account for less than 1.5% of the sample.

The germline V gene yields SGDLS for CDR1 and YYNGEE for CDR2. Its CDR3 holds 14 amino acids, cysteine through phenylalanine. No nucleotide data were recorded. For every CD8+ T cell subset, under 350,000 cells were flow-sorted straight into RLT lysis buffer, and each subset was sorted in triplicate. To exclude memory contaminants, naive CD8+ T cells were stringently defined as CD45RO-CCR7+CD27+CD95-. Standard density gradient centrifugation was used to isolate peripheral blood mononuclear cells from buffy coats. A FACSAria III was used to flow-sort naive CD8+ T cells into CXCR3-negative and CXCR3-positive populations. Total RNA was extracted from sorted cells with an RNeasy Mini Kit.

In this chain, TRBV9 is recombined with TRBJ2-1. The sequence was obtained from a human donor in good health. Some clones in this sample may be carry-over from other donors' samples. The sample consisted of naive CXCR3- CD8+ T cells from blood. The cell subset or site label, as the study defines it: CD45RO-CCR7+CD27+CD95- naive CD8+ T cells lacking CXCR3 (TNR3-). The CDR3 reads CASSAYDGRDEQFF.